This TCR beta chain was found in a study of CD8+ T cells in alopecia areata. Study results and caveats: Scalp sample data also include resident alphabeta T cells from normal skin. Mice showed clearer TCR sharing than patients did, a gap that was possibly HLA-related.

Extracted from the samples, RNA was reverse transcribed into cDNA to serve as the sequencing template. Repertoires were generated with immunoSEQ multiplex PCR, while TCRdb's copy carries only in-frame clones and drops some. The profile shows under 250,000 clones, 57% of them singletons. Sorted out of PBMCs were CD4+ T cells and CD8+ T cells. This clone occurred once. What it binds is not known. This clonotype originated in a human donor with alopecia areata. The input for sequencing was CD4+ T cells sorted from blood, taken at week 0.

The CDR3 DNA is TGCAGTGCTAGCAGGGGGCGCGAGCAGTACTTC. This sequence encodes CSASRGREQYF. This chain joins TRBV20-1 and TRBJ2-7, with 8 bases matching TRBD1. Germline CDR1 and CDR2: DFQATT and SNEGSKA (reference sequence). The length of the CDR3 is 11 residues. After removal of 3 bases from V and 6 bases from J, the junction contained 1 base not matched to a gene.